Given below is one T cell receptor (beta chain) in context. V was clipped by 7 bases and J by 10 bases; unmatched bases: 10. This CDR3 is built from 13 residues. Per the germline V gene, CDR1 is MRHNA and CDR2 is SNTAGT. The data stem from a study of blood T cell repertoires in COVID-19. Study background: Material from acute and convalescent COVID-19 was sourced from the United States, Italy and Spain. Sources were T cells, B-cell-depleted T cells, or PBMCs; the material itself was cDNA or gDNA.

The authors' processing: Amplification with reference gene primers provided the estimates of nucleated cell counts. The data were produced by immunoSEQ multiplex PCR, yet TCRdb's version contains in-frame clones alone and is incomplete. For V, J and clone size, that table is used; D and trimming come from the DNA. This repertoire shows some 42,000 clones, about 90% found once; its top ten account for roughly 2.8%. Sequencing was done on a sample of peripheral blood. This chain uses TRBV6-4 with TRBJ1-1; 9 bases are a match to TRBD1. This clonotype originated in a man aged 50-60 years with active COVID-19. As DNA, the CDR3 is TGTGCCAGCACCAGACAGGGGGTAAGGCTAGCTTTCTTT. Its translation is CASTRQGVRLAFF.